The clone carrying this T cell receptor (beta chain) has a handful of counts. These data belong to a study of quantifying T cell responses using KT2 cells. For the study at large: RNA was reverse transcribed with TCR alpha and beta constant-region primers.

This CDR3 is built from 18 residues. V dropped 5 bases and J dropped 0 bases, with 17 bases sitting between them. Germline-derived CDR1 and CDR2 are MNHNY and SVGAGI (reference sequence). An oligo carrying a UMI was ligated to the cDNA 3' end. First-round PCR used four to five cycles and beta primers RC1.1 and RC1.2 covering TRBC1 and TRBC2. TCRdb called the UMI-ligation and nested PCR reads again in MiXCR, with one record for every CDR3 protein. This table has 25,000 to 35,000 distinct CDR3 sequences, about a tenth appearing once. The origin of this receptor is a human donor. V gene TRBV6-6 combines with J gene TRBJ2-6; D perhaps matches TRBD2 (5 bases). What was sequenced was PBMCs spiked with cells of the T cell clone KT2. The CDR3 spells CASSQNRGGSSGANVLTF. Written as DNA, the CDR3 is TGTGCCAGCAGTCAAAACCGTGGTGGGAGCTCTGGGGCCAACGTCCTGACTTTC.